This T cell receptor (beta chain) was observed in a study of a mutant IDH1 vaccine in newly diagnosed glioma. Overall study: Treated patients comprised about 60% males and approximately 38% females, mean age approximately 37 years. Radiotherapy, temozolomide, or both had been given previously, and both were given to most.

A remark on this clone: Its antigen is undetermined.

Regarding time point: week 47, end of study. Mutant IDH1 20-mer peptide, at 300 ug, made up each vaccine dose, with topical imiquimod. TCRdb's copy holds only in-frame clones and misses some; the assay was immunoSEQ multiplex PCR. The sample records around 30,000 clones, 85% to 90% being singletons. J gave up 4 bases and V 3 bases, and 2 bases lay outside the gene matches. The CDR3 consists of 14 residues. Looked up from germline, CDR1 is KGHSH and CDR2 is LQKENI. Sequenced material: PBMCs, taken from a glioma patient whose treatment included an IDH1 peptide vaccine. The chain uses TRBV18 and TRBJ2-2; the match to TRBD1 covers 7 bases. The sequence came from a woman in her thirties with glioma. CDR3 protein: CASSPRQGTGELFF. The DNA for the CDR3 is TGTGCCAGCTCACCGAGACAGGGCACCGGGGAGCTGTTTTTT.